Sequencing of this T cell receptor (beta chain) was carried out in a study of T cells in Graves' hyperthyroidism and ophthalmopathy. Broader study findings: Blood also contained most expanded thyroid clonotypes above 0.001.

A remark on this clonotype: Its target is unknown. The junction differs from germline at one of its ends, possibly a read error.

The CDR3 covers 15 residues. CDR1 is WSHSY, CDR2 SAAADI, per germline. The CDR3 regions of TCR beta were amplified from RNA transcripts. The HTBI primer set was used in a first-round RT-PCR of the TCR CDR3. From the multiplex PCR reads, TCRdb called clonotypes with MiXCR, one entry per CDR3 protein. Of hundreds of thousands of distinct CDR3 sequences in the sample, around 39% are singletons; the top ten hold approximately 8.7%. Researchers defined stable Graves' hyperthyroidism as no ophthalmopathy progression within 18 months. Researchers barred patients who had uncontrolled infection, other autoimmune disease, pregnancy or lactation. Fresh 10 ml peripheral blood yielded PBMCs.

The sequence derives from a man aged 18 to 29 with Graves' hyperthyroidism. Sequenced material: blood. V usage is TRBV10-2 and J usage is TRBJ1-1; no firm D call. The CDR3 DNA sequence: TGTGCCAGCAGTTACTCGATGGAGGTGAACACTGAAGCTTTCTTT. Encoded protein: CASSYSMEVNTEAFF.